Shown below are 16 T cell receptor beta chains from a single sample sequenced in a study of blood T cell repertoires in COVID-19. TCRdb's copy holds only in-frame clones and misses some; the assay was immunoSEQ multiplex PCR. In the table there are roughly 51,000 clones, more than 75% of which are singletons. The specimen was peripheral blood. These TCRs come from a man aged 45 to 65 with active COVID-19.

This clone appeared a single time. V usage is TRBV7-2 and J usage is TRBJ2-3; 9 bases line up with TRBD2. This CDR3 region has 15 residues. The V and J ends lost 7 bases and 4 bases, in that order; junction bases with no gene match: 9. Looked up from germline, CDR1 is SGHTA and CDR2 is FQGNSA. This CDR3 reads CASKKSSGAPDTQYF. CDR3 nucleotides: TGTGCCAGCAAAAAGTCTAGCGGGGCTCCAGATACGCAGTATTTT.

The chain is built from TRBV6-5 and TRBJ1-6; TRBD1 is a possible D gene (6 bases). Germline V gene sequence: CDR1 MNHEY, CDR2 SVGAGI. This CDR3 is 14 amino acids long. V was clipped by 6 bases and J by 10 bases, with 16 bases between them. The CDR3 region is CASSPMAGASPLHF. Written as DNA, the CDR3 is TGTGCCAGCAGCCCAATGGCAGGGGCCTCACCCCTCCACTTT.

In this sample, this clone turned up once. The V gene is TRBV11-2, the J gene TRBJ1-1; D is perhaps TRBD1 (6 bases). V gave up 1 base and J gave up 5 bases, with 17 bases separating them. This CDR3 spans 16 amino acids. Germline CDR1 and CDR2: SGHAT and FQNNGV. CDR3 nucleotide sequence: TGTGCCAGCAGCTTAGCTTACAGGGCGAGGGAAACTGAAGCTTTCTTT. Protein product: CASSLAYRARETEAFF. The variable domain in full, with the rest retrieved from reference TRBV11-2 and TRBJ1-1, is EAGVAQSPRYKIIEKRQSVAFWCNPISGHATLYWYQQILGQGPKLLIQFQNNGVVDDSQLPKDRFSAERLKGVDSTLKIQPAKLEDSAVYLCASSLAYRARETEAFFGQGTRLTVV.

The rearrangement uses TRBV5-1 and TRBJ2-1; a weak D match, TRBD1 (6 bases). The CDR3 loop spans 14 amino acids. V was clipped by 4 bases and J by 15 bases, with 23 bases between them. Looked up from germline, CDR1 is SGHRS and CDR2 is YFSETQ. CDR3 in amino acids: CASSTADEGVVRFF. The CDR3 bases are TGCGCCAGCAGCACTGCCGACGAGGGGGTCGTTCGGTTCTTC. Using reference TRBV5-1 and TRBJ2-1 for the parts outside the CDR3, the full variable domain is KAGVTQTPRYLIKTRGQQVTLSCSPISGHRSVSWYQQTPGQGLQFLFEYFSETQRNKGNFPGRFSGRQFSNSRSEMNVSTLELGDSALYLCASSTADEGVVRFFGPGTRLTVL.

The chain couples TRBV7-8 to TRBJ2-7, with D possibly TRBD1 on 7 matching bases. V shed 1 base and J shed 13 bases, with 20 bases lying between them. The germline V gene encodes CDR1 SGHVS and CDR2 FQNEAQ. The length of the CDR3 is 14 residues. The CDR3 here is CASSLEWRGPSLYF. In DNA form, the CDR3 reads TGTGCCAGCAGCTTAGAATGGAGGGGGCCCTCTCTTTACTTC.

The V call is TRBV27, the J call TRBJ2-3; tentatively, D is TRBD2 (7 bases). This CDR3 region has 16 residues. V was trimmed by 5 bases and J by 0 bases, leaving 15 bases between them. Per the germline V gene, CDR1 is MNHEY and CDR2 is SMNVEV (reference sequence). CDR3 sequence: CASSPGRGHSTDTQYF. DNA for the CDR3: TGTGCCAGCAGTCCAGGGCGGGGGCATAGCACAGATACGCAGTATTTT.

V and J are TRBV18 and TRBJ2-7, with D possibly being TRBD1 (6 bases). Germline V gives CDR1 KGHSH, CDR2 LQKENI. Trimming pared 4 bases from V and 2 bases from J, leaving 15 bases between. The CDR3 runs 15 residues. As DNA, the CDR3 is TGTGCCAGCTCACGGGGGCCTGGGATCCCCTACGAGCAGTACTTC. Amino acid sequence: CASSRGPGIPYEQYF.

This sequence joins TRBV9 and TRBJ1-4; D uncertain. V lost 4 bases, J lost 8 bases, and 18 bases lay in between. The CDR3 sequence is 15 residues long. Germline V CDR1 and CDR2: SGDLS, YYNGEE. CDR3 coding DNA: TGTGCCAGCAGCCGGGGTAGGCCGGGGATAGAAAAACTGTTTTTT. It is translated as CASSRGRPGIEKLFF.

This clone was counted once. The gene calls are TRBV5-1 and TRBJ2-1; a weak D match, TRBD1 (6 bases). The CDR3 extends over 17 amino acids. Germline CDR1 reads SGHRS; CDR2 reads YFSETQ. The germline V and J ends were trimmed by 4 bases and 0 bases, with 17 bases remaining between them. The CDR3 loop reads CASSPETGLASYNEQFF. For the CDR3, the DNA is TGCGCCAGCAGCCCCGAGACAGGTCTCGCCTCCTACAATGAGCAGTTCTTC.

The chain is built from TRBV2 and TRBJ2-5; D not certain. The V and J ends lost 2 bases and 2 bases respectively, with 3 bases between them. There are 12 residues in the CDR3. Germline CDR1 reads SNHLY; CDR2 reads FYNNEI. The CDR3 region has the DNA TGTGCCAGCAGTGAACAGCAAGAGACCCAGTACTTC. Protein: CASSEQQETQYF.

A few counts support this clone. This same CDR3 is encoded by further DNA sequences in the sample. The gene calls are TRBV6-5 and TRBJ2-2, with 10 bases fitting TRBD2. Germline V gene lookup returns CDR1 MNHEY and CDR2 SVGAGI. The CDR3 has 13 residues. The V and J ends lost 8 bases and 6 bases, in that order; junction bases with no gene match: 3. CDR3 nucleotide sequence: TGTGCCAGCGGGACTAGCGAAGCCGGGGAGCTGTTTTTT. This sequence encodes CASGTSEAGELFF.

The chain couples TRBV7-8 to TRBJ1-1; D remains ambiguous. Between the trimmed V and J ends, which lost 1 base and 10 bases, there was a span of 22 bases. The length of the CDR3 is 16 residues. Germline V gene sequence: CDR1 SGHVS, CDR2 FQNEAQ. The DNA of the CDR3 is TGTGCCAGCAGCTTAGAAAGAATTCGGGGAATGGAGGCAGCTTTCTTT. Its protein is CASSLERIRGMEAAFF.

The chain employs TRBV5-1 and TRBJ2-3; no definite D call. The V end was cut by 4 bases, the J end by 7 bases, with 10 bases between. The CDR3 spans 12 residues. Germline-derived CDR1 and CDR2 are SGHRS and YFSETQ. CDR3: CASSRDRYTQYF. The CDR3 DNA reads as TGCGCCAGCAGCCGCGATAGATATACGCAGTATTTT.

V and J are TRBV15 and TRBJ1-3; D call uncertain. Germline CDR1 reads LNHNV; CDR2 reads YYDKDF (reference sequence). V was trimmed by 0 bases and J by 6 bases, leaving 12 bases between them. The CDR3 length is 15 residues. As DNA, the CDR3 is TGTGCCACCAGCAGAGACCCGGGCCGGGAAAACACCATATATTTT. It codes for CATSRDPGRENTIYF.

This clone rates as large. The CDR3: CASSRPGQILYGYTF. In nucleotides, the CDR3 is TGCGCCAGCAGCCGCCCGGGACAGATTCTCTATGGCTACACCTTC. This chain connects TRBV4-3 to TRBJ1-2; 7 bases are shared with TRBD1. CDR3 length equals 15 residues. CDR1 is LGHNA and CDR2 is YSLEER in the germline V gene. The junction had 9 bases not matched to a gene; V was cut back by 4 bases and J by 4 bases.

The chain uses TRBV7-8 and TRBJ2-3; perhaps TRBD2 as D (5 bases). Germline V gene lookup returns CDR1 SGHVS and CDR2 FQNEAQ. The CDR3 totals 15 residues. Trimming took 4 bases from V and 3 from J, leaving 14 bases between them. The DNA of the CDR3 is TGTGCCAGCAGCTCCCGGGGAGTAACGACAGATACGCAGTATTTT. It translates to CASSSRGVTTDTQYF.